These 5 T cell receptor beta chains originate from one sample sequenced in a study of monozygotic twins with inflammatory bowel disease. TCRdb re-called the 5' RACE reads and shows each CDR3 protein once, DNA omitted. Its clone listing holds 150,000 to 200,000 distinct CDR3 sequences. The sample taken for sequencing was blood. These receptors all stem from a human donor with ulcerative colitis or Crohn's disease, or a healthy co-twin of an affected twin (not recorded which).

The chain joins TRBV20-1 to TRBJ2-1; TCRdb designates TRBD2, a call that cannot be tested without DNA. This CDR3 comprises 16 residues. Germline V lookup: CDR1 DFQATT, CDR2 SNEGSKA (reference sequence). CDR3 region: CGARDSGRDDPNEQFF.

The chain has TRBV5-1 and TRBJ2-2; TCRdb's D gene call, TRBD1, goes unchecked for lack of DNA. There are 15 residues in the CDR3. The V gene's germline CDR1 is SGHRS and CDR2 YFSETQ. The CDR3 region is CASSQDRSRTGELFF.

The V and J genes are TRBV20-1 and TRBJ1-1; the D gene TCRdb calls, TRBD1, cannot be checked with no DNA. This CDR3 region has 13 residues. The germline gives CDR1 DFQATT, CDR2 SNEGSKA (reference sequence). The CDR3 here is CSATGQWRTEAFF.

The chain uses TRBV5-8 and TRBJ2-1; TCRdb outputs TRBD2, but without DNA this stays unchecked. Germline V gene data show CDR1 as SGHTS and CDR2 as YDEGEE. The CDR3 loop spans 16 amino acids. CDR3 residues: CASSPLPPSSYNEQFF.

The chain joins TRBV24-1 to TRBJ2-1; no DNA is available, so the TRBD2 call from TCRdb remains unchecked. This CDR3 has 17 residues. Germline assignment: CDR1 KGHDR and CDR2 SFDVKD. This CDR3 is CATSDPAGTSPHNEQFF.